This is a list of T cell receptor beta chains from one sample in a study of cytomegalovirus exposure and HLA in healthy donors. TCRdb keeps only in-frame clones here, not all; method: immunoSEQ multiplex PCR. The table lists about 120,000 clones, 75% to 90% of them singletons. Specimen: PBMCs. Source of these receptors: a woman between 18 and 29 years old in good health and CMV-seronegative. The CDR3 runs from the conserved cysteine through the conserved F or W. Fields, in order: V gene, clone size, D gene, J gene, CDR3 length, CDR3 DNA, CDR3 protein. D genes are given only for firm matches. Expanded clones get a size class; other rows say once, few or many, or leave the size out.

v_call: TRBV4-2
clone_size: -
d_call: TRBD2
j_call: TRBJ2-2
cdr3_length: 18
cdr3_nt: TGTGCCAGCAGCCAAGATCCGACTAGCGGGGGGTACACCGGGGAGCTGTTTTTT
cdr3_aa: CASSQDPTSGGYTGELFF

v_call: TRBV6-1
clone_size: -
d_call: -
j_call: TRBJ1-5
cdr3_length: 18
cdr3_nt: TGTGCCAGCAGTGGACAGGAGCGGATTGTGTTTGGCAATCAGCCCCAGCATTTT
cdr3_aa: CASSGQERIVFGNQPQHF

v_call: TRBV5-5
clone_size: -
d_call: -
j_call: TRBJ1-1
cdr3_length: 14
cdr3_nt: TGTGCCAGCAGGGAGACGATGATGAACACTGAAGCTTTCTTT
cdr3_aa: CASRETMMNTEAFF

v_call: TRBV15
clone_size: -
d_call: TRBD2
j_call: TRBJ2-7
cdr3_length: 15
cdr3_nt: TGTGCCACCAGCAGATTAGCGGGAGACACCTACGAGCAGTACTTC
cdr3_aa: CATSRLAGDTYEQYF

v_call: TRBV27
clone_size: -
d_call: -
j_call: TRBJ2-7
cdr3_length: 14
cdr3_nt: TGTGCCAGCAGTTCAGACCAGGGGTTTTACGAGCAGTACTTC
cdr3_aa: CASSSDQGFYEQYF

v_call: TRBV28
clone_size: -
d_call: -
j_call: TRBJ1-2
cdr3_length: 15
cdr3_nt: TGTGCCAGCAGTTTCGGGGAGTGGAGAGTCCATGGCTACACCTTC
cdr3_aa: CASSFGEWRVHGYTF

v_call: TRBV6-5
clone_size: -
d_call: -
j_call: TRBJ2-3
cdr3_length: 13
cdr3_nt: TGTGCCACTGGGGGCCCTGCCACAGATACGCAGTATTTT
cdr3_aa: CATGGPATDTQYF

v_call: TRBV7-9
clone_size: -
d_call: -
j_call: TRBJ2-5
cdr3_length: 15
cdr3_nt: TGTGCCAGCAGCTTAGGGGTGGGGGGTCAAGAGACCCAGTACTTC
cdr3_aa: CASSLGVGGQETQYF

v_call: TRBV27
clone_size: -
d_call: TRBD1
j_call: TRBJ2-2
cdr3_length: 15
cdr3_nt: TGTGCCAGCAGTCGCGGACAGGGAGGCACCGGGGAGCTGTTTTTT
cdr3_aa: CASSRGQGGTGELFF

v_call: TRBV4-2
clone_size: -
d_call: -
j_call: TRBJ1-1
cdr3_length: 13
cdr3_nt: TGTGCCAGCACCCGGGATCGTGTCACTGAAGCTTTCTTT
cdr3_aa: CASTRDRVTEAFF

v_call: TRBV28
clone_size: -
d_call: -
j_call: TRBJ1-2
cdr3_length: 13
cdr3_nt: TGTGCCACCACAAGTGGACGGGAGTATGGCTACACCTTC
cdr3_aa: CATTSGREYGYTF

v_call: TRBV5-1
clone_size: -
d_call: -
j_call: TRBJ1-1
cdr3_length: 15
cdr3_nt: TGCGCCAGCAGTGGTCTGGGGACAAAGAACACTGAAGCTTTCTTT
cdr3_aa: CASSGLGTKNTEAFF

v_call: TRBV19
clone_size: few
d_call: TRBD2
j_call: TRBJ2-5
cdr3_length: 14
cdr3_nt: TGTGCCAGTAGTATCCCCACGGGAGGTGAGACCCAGTACTTC
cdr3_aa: CASSIPTGGETQYF

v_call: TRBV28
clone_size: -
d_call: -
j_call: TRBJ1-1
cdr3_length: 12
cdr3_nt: TGTGCCAGCAGTGTGTGGGGGGCTGAAGCTTTCTTT
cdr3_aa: CASSVWGAEAFF

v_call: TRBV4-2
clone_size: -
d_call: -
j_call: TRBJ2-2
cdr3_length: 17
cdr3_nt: TGTGCCAGCAGCCAAGGTGTCTATTCCGCGAACACCGGGGAGCTGTTTTTT
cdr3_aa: CASSQGVYSANTGELFF

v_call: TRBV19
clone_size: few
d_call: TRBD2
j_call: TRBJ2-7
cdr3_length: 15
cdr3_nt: TGTGCCAGTAGTGTCATAGCGGGAGGGAACTACGAGCAGTACTTC
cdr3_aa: CASSVIAGGNYEQYF

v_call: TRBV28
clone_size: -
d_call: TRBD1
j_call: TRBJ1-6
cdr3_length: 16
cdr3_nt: TGTGCCAGCAGGGTACAGCCGGGGACAGGGGCTTCACCCCTCCACTTT
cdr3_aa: CASRVQPGTGASPLHF

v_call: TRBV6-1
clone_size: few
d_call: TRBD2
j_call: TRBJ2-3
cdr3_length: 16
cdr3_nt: TGTGCCAGCAGTGAAGGGGCGGGGGGGTCCACAGATACGCAGTATTTT
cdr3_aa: CASSEGAGGSTDTQYF

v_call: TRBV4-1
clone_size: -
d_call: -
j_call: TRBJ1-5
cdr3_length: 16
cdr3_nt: TGCGCCAGCAGCCAAGATCCTTGGGGGGACCATCAGCCCCAGCATTTT
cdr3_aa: CASSQDPWGDHQPQHF

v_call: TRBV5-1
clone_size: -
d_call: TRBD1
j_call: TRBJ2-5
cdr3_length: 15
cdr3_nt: TGCGCCAGCAGCTTGTTTGGACAGGGCAAAGAGACCCAGTACTTC
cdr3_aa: CASSLFGQGKETQYF

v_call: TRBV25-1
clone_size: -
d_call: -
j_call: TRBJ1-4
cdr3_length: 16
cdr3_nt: TGTGCCAGCAGTGAATTCACGGGAGGGACCGATGAAAAACTGTTTTTT
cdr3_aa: CASSEFTGGTDEKLFF

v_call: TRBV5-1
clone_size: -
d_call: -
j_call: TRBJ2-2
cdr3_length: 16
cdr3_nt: TGCGCCAGCAGCTTGGTTCCCAGGGCCGGCACCGGGGAGCTGTTTTTT
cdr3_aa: CASSLVPRAGTGELFF

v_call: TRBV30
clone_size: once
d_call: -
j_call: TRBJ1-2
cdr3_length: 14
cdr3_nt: TGTGCCTGGAGTGTTTTGGCGGTAGACTATGGCTACACCTTC
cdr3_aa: CAWSVLAVDYGYTF

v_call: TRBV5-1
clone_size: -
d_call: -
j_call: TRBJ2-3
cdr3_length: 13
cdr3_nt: TGCGCCAGCAGCTTGATACTGCGGGATACGCAGTATTTT
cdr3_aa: CASSLILRDTQYF

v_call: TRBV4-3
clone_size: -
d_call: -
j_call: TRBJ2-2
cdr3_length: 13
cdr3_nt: TGCGCCAGCAGCCAATCTTCAGTCGGGGAGCTGTTTTTT
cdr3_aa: CASSQSSVGELFF

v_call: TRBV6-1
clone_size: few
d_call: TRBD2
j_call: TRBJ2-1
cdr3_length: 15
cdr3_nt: TGTGCCAGCAGTGTCACGACTAGCGGGGACAATGAGCAGTTCTTC
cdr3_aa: CASSVTTSGDNEQFF

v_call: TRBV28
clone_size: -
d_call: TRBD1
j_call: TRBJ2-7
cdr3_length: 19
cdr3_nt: TGTGCCAGCAGTACAATAGGGTATCCCGGGACAGCCAACAGCTACGAGCAGTACTTC
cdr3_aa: CASSTIGYPGTANSYEQYF

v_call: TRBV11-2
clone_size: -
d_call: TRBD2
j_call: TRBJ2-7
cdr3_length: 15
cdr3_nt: TGTGCCAGCACCCTCCAGCGGGAGGGTTTGGGGGAGCAGTACTTC
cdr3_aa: CASTLQREGLGEQYF

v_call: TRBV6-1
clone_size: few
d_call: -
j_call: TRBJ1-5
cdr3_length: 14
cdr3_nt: TGTGCCAGCAGTGCGTTGGGGGGAGGTCAGCCCCAGCATTTT
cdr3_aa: CASSALGGGQPQHF

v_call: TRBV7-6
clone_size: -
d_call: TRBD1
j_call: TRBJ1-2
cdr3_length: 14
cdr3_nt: TGTGCCAGCAGCCCCCAGGGGGGCCACTATGGCTACACCTTC
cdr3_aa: CASSPQGGHYGYTF

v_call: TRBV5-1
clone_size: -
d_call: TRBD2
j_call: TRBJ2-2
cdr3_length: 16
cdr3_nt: TGCGCCAGCAGCCGGTTGGGACTAGCGGGTACCGGGGAGCTGTTTTTT
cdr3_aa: CASSRLGLAGTGELFF

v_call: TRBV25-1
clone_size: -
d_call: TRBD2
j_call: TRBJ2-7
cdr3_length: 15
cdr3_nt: TGTGCCAGCAGTGAACAGGGAGCGGGAGTGCCCGAGCAGTACTTC
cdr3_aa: CASSEQGAGVPEQYF

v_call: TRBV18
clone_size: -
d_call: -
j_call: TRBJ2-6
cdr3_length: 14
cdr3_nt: TGTGCCAGCTCACCAGGCAGTGGGGCCAACGTCCTGACTTTC
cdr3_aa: CASSPGSGANVLTF

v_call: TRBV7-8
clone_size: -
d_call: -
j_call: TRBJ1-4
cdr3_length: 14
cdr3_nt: TGTGCCAGCAGCTTACGATTAACCGGGGAAAAACTGTTTTTT
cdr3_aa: CASSLRLTGEKLFF

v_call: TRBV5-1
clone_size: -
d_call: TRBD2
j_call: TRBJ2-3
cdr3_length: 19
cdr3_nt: TGCGCCAGCAAACTGGGAGGACTAGCGGGAGTGGGTAGCACAGATACGCAGTATTTT
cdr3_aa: CASKLGGLAGVGSTDTQYF

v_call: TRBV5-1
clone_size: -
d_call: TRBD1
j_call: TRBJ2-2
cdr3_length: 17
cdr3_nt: TGCGCCAGCAGCTTACCCTTAGGACAGGGTTTGTCCGGGGAGCTGTTTTTT
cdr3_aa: CASSLPLGQGLSGELFF

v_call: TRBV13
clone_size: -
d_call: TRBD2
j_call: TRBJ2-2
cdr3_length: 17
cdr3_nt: TGTGCCAGCAGCTTAGAGGGACTAGCGGGGAGCACCGGGGAGCTGTTTTTT
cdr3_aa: CASSLEGLAGSTGELFF

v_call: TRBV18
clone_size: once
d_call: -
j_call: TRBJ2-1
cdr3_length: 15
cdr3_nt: TGTGCCAGCTCACCACCTAGCGGTCCTGGTAATGAGCAGTTCTTC
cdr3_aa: CASSPPSGPGNEQFF

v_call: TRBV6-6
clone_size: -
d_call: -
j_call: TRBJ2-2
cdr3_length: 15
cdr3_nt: TGTGCCAGCAGTTTAGGGGGGAGGGCATACGGGGAGCTGTTTTTT
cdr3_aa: CASSLGGRAYGELFF

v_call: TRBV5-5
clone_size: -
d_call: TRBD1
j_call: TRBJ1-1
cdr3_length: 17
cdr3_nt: TGTGCCAGCAGCTTGCGAAAGGGTGACAGGGGGCGGGGTGAAGCTTTCTTT
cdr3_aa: CASSLRKGDRGRGEAFF

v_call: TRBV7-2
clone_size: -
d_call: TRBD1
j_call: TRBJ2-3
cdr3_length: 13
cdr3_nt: TGTGCCAGCAGCCTGACAGGGGCAGATACGCAGTATTTT
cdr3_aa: CASSLTGADTQYF

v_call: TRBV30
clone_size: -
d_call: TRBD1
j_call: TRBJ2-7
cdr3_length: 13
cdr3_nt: TGTGCCTGTGTGACAGGGAAGGGCTACGAGCAGTACTTC
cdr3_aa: CACVTGKGYEQYF

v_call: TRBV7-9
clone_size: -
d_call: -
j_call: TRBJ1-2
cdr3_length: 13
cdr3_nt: TGTGCCAGCAGCCCCGTGGGGGGCTATGGCTACACCTTC
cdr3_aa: CASSPVGGYGYTF

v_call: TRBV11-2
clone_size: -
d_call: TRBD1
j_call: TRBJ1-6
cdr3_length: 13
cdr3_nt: TGTGCCAGCAGCTTAGAGACAGGGACACCCCTCCACTTT
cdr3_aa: CASSLETGTPLHF

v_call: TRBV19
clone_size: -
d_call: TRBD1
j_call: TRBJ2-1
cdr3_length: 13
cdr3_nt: TGTGCCAGTAGTACCTCGGGACAGGGAGGGCAGTTCTTC
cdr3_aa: CASSTSGQGGQFF

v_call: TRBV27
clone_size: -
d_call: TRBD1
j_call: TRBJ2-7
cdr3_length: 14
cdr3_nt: TGTGCCAGCAGTTTCGGACAGGGGCATTACGAGCAGTACTTC
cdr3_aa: CASSFGQGHYEQYF

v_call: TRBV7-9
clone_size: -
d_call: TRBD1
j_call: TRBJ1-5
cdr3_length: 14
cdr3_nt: TGTGCCAGCAGCCCGACAGGGGGGCAACAGCCCCAGCATTTT
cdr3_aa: CASSPTGGQQPQHF

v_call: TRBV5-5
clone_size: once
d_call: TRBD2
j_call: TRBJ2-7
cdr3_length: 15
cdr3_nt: TGTGCCAGCAGCCCGGGGACTAGCGGGACCTACGAGCAGTACTTC
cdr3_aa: CASSPGTSGTYEQYF

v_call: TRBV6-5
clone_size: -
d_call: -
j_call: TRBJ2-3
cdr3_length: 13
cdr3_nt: TGTGCCAGCAGCATTAGACAGCGAGATACGCAGTATTTT
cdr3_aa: CASSIRQRDTQYF

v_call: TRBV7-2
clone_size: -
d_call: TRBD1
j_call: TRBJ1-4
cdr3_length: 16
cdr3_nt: TGTGCCAGCAGCTTAGTCCCGACAGGGGGAGGTGAAAAACTGTTTTTT
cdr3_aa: CASSLVPTGGGEKLFF

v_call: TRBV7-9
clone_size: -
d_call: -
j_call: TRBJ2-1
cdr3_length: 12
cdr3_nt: TGTGCCAGCAGCTTCGACTATTATGAGCAGTTCTTC
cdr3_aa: CASSFDYYEQFF

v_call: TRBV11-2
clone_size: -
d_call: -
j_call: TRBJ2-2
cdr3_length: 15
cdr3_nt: TGTGCCAGCAGCTTCGGAGACCCGAACACCGGGGAGCTGTTTTTT
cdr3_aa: CASSFGDPNTGELFF

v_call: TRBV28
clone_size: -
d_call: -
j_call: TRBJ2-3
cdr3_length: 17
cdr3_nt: TGTGCCAGCAGTAGTGCGACACTTGGGCCCGGCACAGATACGCAGTATTTT
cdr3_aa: CASSSATLGPGTDTQYF

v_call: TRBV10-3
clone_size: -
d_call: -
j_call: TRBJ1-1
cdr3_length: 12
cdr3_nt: TGTGCCATCAGTGAGCGTAACACTGAAGCTTTCTTT
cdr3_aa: CAISERNTEAFF

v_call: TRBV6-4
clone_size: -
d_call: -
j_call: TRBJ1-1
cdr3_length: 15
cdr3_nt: TGTGCCAGCAGTGTAGTGGGGGACACTAACACTGAAGCTTTCTTT
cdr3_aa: CASSVVGDTNTEAFF

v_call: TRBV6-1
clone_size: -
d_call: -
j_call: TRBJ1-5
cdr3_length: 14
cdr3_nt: TGTGCCAGCAGTGACTTCAGGGTTAATCAGCCCCAGCATTTT
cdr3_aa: CASSDFRVNQPQHF

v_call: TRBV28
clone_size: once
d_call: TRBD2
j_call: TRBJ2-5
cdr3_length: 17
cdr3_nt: TGTGCCAGCAGTTTATGGGGACTAGCGGGAGGCGGTGAGACCCAGTACTTC
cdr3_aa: CASSLWGLAGGGETQYF

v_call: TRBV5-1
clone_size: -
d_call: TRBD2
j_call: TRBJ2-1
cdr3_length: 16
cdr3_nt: TGCGCCAGCAGCTTGGTAGGGATCAGCGGGAGAATTGAGCAGTTCTTC
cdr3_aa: CASSLVGISGRIEQFF

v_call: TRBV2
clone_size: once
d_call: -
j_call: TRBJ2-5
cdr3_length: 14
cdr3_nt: TGTGCCAGCAATCCGTCGGCGGGGCAGGAGACCCAGTACTTC
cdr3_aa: CASNPSAGQETQYF